These 17 T cell receptor beta chains were sequenced from one sample in a study of blood T cell repertoires in COVID-19. The data were produced by immunoSEQ multiplex PCR, yet TCRdb's version contains in-frame clones alone and is incomplete. The sample has about 41,000 clones, roughly nine tenths seen once. The sample comprised peripheral blood. Every receptor here comes from a man aged 55-75 years with acute or convalescent COVID-19.

The rearrangement uses TRBV4-3 and TRBJ1-2; the match to TRBD1 covers 11 bases. The CDR3 runs to 14 residues. The germline CDR1 and CDR2 sequences are LGHNA and YSLEER. The V segment lost 3 bases and the J segment 6 bases; nucleotides outside the gene matches: 3. CDR3 DNA: TGCGCCAGCAGCCAGGACAGGGGGCTGGATGGCTACACCTTC. Translating it yields CASSQDRGLDGYTF.

In DNA form, the CDR3 reads TGTGCCAGCAGCCAAGATTGGACCTGGGGGGATTCACCCCTCCACTTT. Amino acid sequence: CASSQDWTWGDSPLHF. The J gene is TRBJ1-6, the V gene TRBV4-2, with D possibly TRBD1 on 5 matching bases. Germline V CDR1 and CDR2: LGHNA, YNFKEQ. V was cut by 0 bases and J by 8 bases, with 14 bases left in between. The CDR3 consists of 16 residues.

J is TRBJ1-6 and V is TRBV7-8; 7 bases match TRBD1. This CDR3 region has 15 residues. Germline CDR1 SGHVS, CDR2 FQNEAQ. The V gene end was trimmed by 6 bases and the J gene end by 9 bases; junction bases not matched to a gene: 11. The CDR3 protein is CASRRAAQGSSPLHF. CDR3 DNA sequence: TGTGCCAGCAGGAGAGCCGCACAGGGGAGTTCACCCCTCCACTTT.

The rearrangement joins TRBV19 to TRBJ1-4; 10 bases match TRBD1. Germline assignment: CDR1 LNHDA and CDR2 SQIVND (reference sequence). CDR3 length: 16 residues. V dropped 1 base and J dropped 7; count of bases not matched to a gene: 6. CDR3 bases: TGTGCCAGTAGTATAGTGCGGGGACAGGGGCTTGAAAAACTGTTTTTT. It encodes CASSIVRGQGLEKLFF.

This chain connects TRBV30 to TRBJ2-2; D remains unclear. Per the germline V gene, CDR1 is GTSNPN and CDR2 is SVGIG (reference sequence). The V end was cut by 2 bases, the J end by 7 bases, with 17 bases between. This CDR3 has 15 residues. The CDR3 DNA reads TGTGCCTGGAGTCCCGGCGTCAAGCGAGGCGGGGAGCTGTTTTTT. It yields the protein CAWSPGVKRGGELFF.

The chain recombines TRBV13 with TRBJ1-4; 8 bases match TRBD1. The trim removed 5 bases at V and 6 bases at J, leaving 8 bases unmatched. The germline CDR1 and CDR2 sequences are PRHDT and FYEKMQ (reference sequence). The CDR3 has 15 residues. The CDR3 DNA follows: TGTGCCAGCAGCCCCCTGGGGACAGGCGATGAAAAACTGTTTTTT. Protein: CASSPLGTGDEKLFF.

This clone has just one count. This chain uses TRBV7-2 with TRBJ2-1, with D possibly TRBD2 on 6 matching bases. The germline gives CDR1 SGHTA, CDR2 FQGNSA. The CDR3 runs 16 residues. The V and J ends lost 2 bases and 4 bases respectively, with 15 bases between them. The CDR3 is CASSLSFPGTYNEQFF. As DNA, the CDR3 is TGTGCCAGCAGCTTAAGTTTCCCAGGGACTTACAATGAGCAGTTCTTC. Filled out from reference TRBV7-2 and TRBJ2-1, the complete variable domain reads GAGVSQSPSNKVTEKGKDVELRCDPISGHTALYWYRQSLGQGLEFLIYFQGNSAPDKSGLPSDRFSAERTGGSVSTLTIQRTQQEDSAVYLCASSLSFPGTYNEQFFGPGTRLTVL.

This rearrangement joins TRBV10-3 to TRBJ1-2, with 8 bases that match TRBD1. The V gene's germline CDR1 is ENHRY and CDR2 SYGVKD. V shed 0 bases, J shed 2 bases, and the junction held 2 bases outside the gene matches. CDR3 length: 15 amino acids. Here the CDR3 reads CAISESDRENYGYTF. CDR3 in DNA: TGTGCCATCAGTGAGTCGGACAGGGAAAACTATGGCTACACCTTC.

This chain joins TRBV24-1 and TRBJ1-1, with a weak D call TRBD1 (6 bases). The CDR3 runs to 13 residues. V lost 5 bases and J 5 bases, leaving 11 bases between the germline ends. CDR1 is KGHDR, CDR2 SFDVKD, per germline. CDR3 protein: CATSVRGSTEAFF. CDR3 sequence (DNA): TGTGCCACCAGTGTAAGGGGGTCGACTGAAGCTTTCTTT.

This chain connects TRBV14 to TRBJ1-1; unclear D gene. Per germline, CDR1 SGHDN and CDR2 FVKESK. Trimming removed 4 bases from V and 0 bases from J, with 6 bases in between. CDR3 length: 13 amino acids. The CDR3 coding sequence is TGTGCCAGCAGCCTTACAGTGAACACTGAAGCTTTCTTT. As protein: CASSLTVNTEAFF. Variable domain in full (rest from reference TRBV14 and TRBJ1-1): EAGVTQFPSHSVIEKGQTVTLRCDPISGHDNLYWYRRVMGKEIKFLLHFVKESKQDESGMPNNRFLAERTGGTYSTLKVQPAELEDSGVYFCASSLTVNTEAFFGQGTRLTVV.

The rearrangement links TRBV6-5 to TRBJ1-1; D may be TRBD1 (5 bases). Per the germline V gene, CDR1 is MNHEY and CDR2 is SVGAGI. The V end was cut by 4 bases, the J end by 5 bases, with 8 bases between. This CDR3 is 12 amino acids long. The CDR3 spells CASSSGGTEAFF. CDR3 coding DNA: TGTGCCAGCAGTTCTGGGGGGACTGAAGCTTTCTTT.

The V call is TRBV7-8, the J call TRBJ2-2; no clear D gene. The CDR3 has 14 amino acids. Germline CDR1 is SGHVS and CDR2 is FQNEAQ. V was cut by 5 bases and J by 1 base, with 8 bases left in between. CDR3 in DNA: TGTGCCAGCAGCCGAACAGAGAACACCGGGGAGCTGTTTTTT. Protein sequence: CASSRTENTGELFF.

Only one count was recorded for this clone. The V and J genes are TRBV6-5 and TRBJ1-4, with 9 positions matching TRBD1. This CDR3 region has 13 residues. The germline V gene encodes CDR1 MNHEY and CDR2 SVGAGI. The V segment lost 8 bases and the J segment 6 bases; nucleotides outside the gene matches: 4. The CDR3, as DNA: TGTGCCAGCGGGAGACAGGGGGATGAAAAACTGTTTTTT. This gives the protein CASGRQGDEKLFF.

The chain is built from TRBV7-2 and TRBJ2-5, with TRBD2 matching over 7 bases. CDR1 is SGHTA, CDR2 FQGNSA, per germline. Germline trimming cut 2 bases from V and 5 bases from J; bases unmatched to any gene: 5. The CDR3 extends over 14 amino acids. CDR3: CASSLNLGGETQYF. CDR3 nucleotides: TGTGCCAGCAGCTTAAATTTGGGGGGGGAGACCCAGTACTTC.

The chain combines TRBV9 with TRBJ2-7; the D gene is possibly TRBD1 (6 bases). CDR1 SGDLS and CDR2 YYNGEE come from the germline V gene. The CDR3 spans 14 residues. V lost 0 bases, J lost 2 bases, and 9 bases lay in between. The DNA of the CDR3 is TGTGCCAGCAGCGTAGGACAGGACCCCTACGAGCAGTACTTC. Encoded protein: CASSVGQDPYEQYF.

The V call is TRBV5-4, the J call TRBJ2-7, with TRBD2 matching over 13 bases. Germline assignment: CDR1 SGHNT and CDR2 YYREEE (reference sequence). V was clipped by 4 bases and J by 2 bases; unmatched bases: 12. CDR3 length: 18 residues. Written as DNA, the CDR3 is TGTGCCAGCAGCCTGGGACTAGCGGGGCCTAAGGGGACCTACGAGCAGTACTTC. Translation gives CASSLGLAGPKGTYEQYF. The variable domain in full, completed from reference TRBV5-4 and TRBJ2-7, reads ETGVTQSPTHLIKTRGQQVTLRCSSQSGHNTVSWYQQALGQGPQFIFQYYREEENGRGNFPPRFSGLQFPNYSSELNVNALELDDSALYLCASSLGLAGPKGTYEQYFGPGTRLTVT.

The chain combines TRBV6-1 with TRBJ1-5, with D possibly TRBD1 on 5 matching bases. Trimming took off 1 base at V and 5 bases at J, with 12 bases between the two ends. From germline, CDR1 is MNHNS and CDR2 SASEGT. The CDR3 length is 15 residues. The CDR3 protein is CASSEGGTTHQPQHF. DNA of the CDR3: TGTGCCAGCAGTGAAGGCGGGACGACTCATCAGCCCCAGCATTTT.